Listed below are T cell receptor beta chains from one sample, sequenced in a study of cytomegalovirus exposure and HLA in healthy donors. Clones were sequenced by immunoSEQ multiplex PCR, and TCRdb holds only the in-frame ones, with some missing. The sample has 150,000 to 200,000 clones, 65% to 90% seen once. The sequencing sample was made of PBMCs. The receptors come from a woman between 18 and 30 years old in good health and CMV-seronegative. The conserved cysteine and the conserved F or W are not part of the CDR3 here.

TRBJ1-3 TRBV6-5 13 ASSPQPYSGNTIY
TRBJ2-5 TRBV2 13 ASSWGTGGKETQY
TRBJ2-2 TRBV28 14 ASATAISIVAGELF
TRBJ1-4 TRBV12-5 17 ASGSSQGLRGITNEKLF
TRBJ2-7 TRBV14 11 ASRRTGVDEQY
TRBJ2-1 TRBV6-5 11 ASTLGGRNEQF
TRBJ2-1 TRBV30 13 AWSVRGQGSNEQF
TRBJ1-2 TRBV27 11 ASSRDSSYGYT
TRBJ2-1 TRBV19 14 ASRDRGPSSYNEQF
TRBJ2-3 TRBV7-2 9 ASSLQGTQY
TRBJ2-2 TRBV27 15 ASRPPGRGGDTGELF
TRBJ1-1 TRBV5-6 13 ASRLGQGGITEAF
TRBJ2-1 TRBV4-1 12 ASSLPLGPEEQF
TRBJ1-1 TRBV18 16 ASSPVIVSGTGETEAF
TRBJ1-2 TRBV27 13 ASSLGAGGGNGYT
TRBJ1-2 TRBV10-1 15 ASSGNNLGTGKYGYT
TRBJ2-2 TRBV9 14 ASSSRTSGRSGELF
TRBJ1-3 TRBV30 9 AWGRRHTIY
TRBJ2-7 TRBV9 13 ASSVLGSSSYEQY
TRBJ2-7 TRBV28 12 ASSFPDRPYEQY
TRBJ2-7 TRBV15 12 ATRAKTSDYEQY
TRBJ1-1 TRBV11-2 13 ASSPRTGLNTEAF
TRBJ1-5 TRBV2 13 ASSGRDSYNQPQH
TRBJ1-1 TRBV6-5 13 ASSLSDRGNTEAF
TRBJ1-1 TRBV6-5 12 ASSSGEEATEAF
TRBJ1-3 TRBV6-5 13 ATKQGLGSGNTIY
TRBJ2-7 TRBV28 13 ASSLTGTGGSEQY
TRBJ2-7 TRBV5-4 13 ASSGDRVLAYEQY
TRBJ1-2 TRBV6-5 13 ASRLETGSRDGYT
TRBJ2-2 TRBV25-1 15 ASSPRSGTGDAGELF
TRBJ2-1 TRBV7-2 16 ASSLVTSGGSSYNEQF
TRBJ2-3 TRBV7-9 12 SSSLARGGDTQY
TRBJ2-2 TRBV29-1 11 SIWDRGTGELF
TRBJ1-2 TRBV10-3 10 AISDGYYGYT
TRBJ2-6 TRBV19 14 ASSDRGITGANVLT